This TCR beta chain emerged from a study of blood T cell repertoires in COVID-19. Clones were sequenced by immunoSEQ multiplex PCR, and TCRdb holds only the in-frame ones, with some missing. This table holds roughly 410,000 clones, roughly 90% found once. The CDR3 is 11 residues long. V lost 5 bases, J lost 3 bases, and 5 bases lay in between. CDR1 is WSHSY and CDR2 is SAAADI in the germline V gene. The chain joins TRBV10-2 to TRBJ2-7, with unresolved D. Sequencing used peripheral blood. The sequence derives from a man aged 35 to 55 with acute or convalescent COVID-19. Here the CDR3 reads CASSLSYEQYF. The CDR3 DNA reads as TGCGCCAGCAGTTTGAGCTACGAGCAGTACTTC.